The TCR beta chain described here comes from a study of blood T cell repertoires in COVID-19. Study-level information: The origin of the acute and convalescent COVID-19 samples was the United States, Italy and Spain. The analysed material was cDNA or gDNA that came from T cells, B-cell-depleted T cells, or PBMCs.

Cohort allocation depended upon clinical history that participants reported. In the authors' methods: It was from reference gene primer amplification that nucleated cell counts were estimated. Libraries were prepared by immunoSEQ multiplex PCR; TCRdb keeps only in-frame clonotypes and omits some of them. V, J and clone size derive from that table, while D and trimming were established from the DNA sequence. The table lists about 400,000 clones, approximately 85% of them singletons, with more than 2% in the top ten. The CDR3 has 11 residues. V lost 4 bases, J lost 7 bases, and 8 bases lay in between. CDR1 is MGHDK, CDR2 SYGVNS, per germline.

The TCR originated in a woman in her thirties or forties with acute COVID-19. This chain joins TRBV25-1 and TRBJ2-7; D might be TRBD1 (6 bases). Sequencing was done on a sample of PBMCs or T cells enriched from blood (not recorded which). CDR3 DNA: TGTGCCAGCAGTGCAGGACAGGAGCAGTACTTC. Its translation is CASSAGQEQYF.